This TCR beta chain was identified during a study of a mutant IDH1 vaccine in newly diagnosed glioma. The germline CDR1 and CDR2 sequences are LNHNV and YYDKDF (reference sequence). The V end lost 1 base, the J end lost 0 bases, and 7 bases lay between the germline ends. The CDR3 runs to 15 residues. Points on this clone: Its antigen is still unknown.

Sequencing was performed with immunoSEQ multiplex PCR; in TCRdb, only in-frame clones are kept and a portion is missing. The sample includes about 48,000 clones, around four fifths seen only once; the top ten take less than 7.5%. Time point denoted: week 35, safety follow-up. Alongside topical imiquimod, each dose of vaccine comprised 300 ug of mutant IDH1 20-mer peptide. The TCR originated in a middle-aged man with glioma. This chain links TRBV15 with TRBJ1-5; D is unresolved. The sample in question was PBMCs, obtained from a glioma patient whose treatment included an IDH1 peptide vaccine. The CDR3 DNA follows: TGTGCCACCAGCAGAGGTGAAAATAGCAATCAGCCCCAGCATTTT. It codes for CATSRGENSNQPQHF.